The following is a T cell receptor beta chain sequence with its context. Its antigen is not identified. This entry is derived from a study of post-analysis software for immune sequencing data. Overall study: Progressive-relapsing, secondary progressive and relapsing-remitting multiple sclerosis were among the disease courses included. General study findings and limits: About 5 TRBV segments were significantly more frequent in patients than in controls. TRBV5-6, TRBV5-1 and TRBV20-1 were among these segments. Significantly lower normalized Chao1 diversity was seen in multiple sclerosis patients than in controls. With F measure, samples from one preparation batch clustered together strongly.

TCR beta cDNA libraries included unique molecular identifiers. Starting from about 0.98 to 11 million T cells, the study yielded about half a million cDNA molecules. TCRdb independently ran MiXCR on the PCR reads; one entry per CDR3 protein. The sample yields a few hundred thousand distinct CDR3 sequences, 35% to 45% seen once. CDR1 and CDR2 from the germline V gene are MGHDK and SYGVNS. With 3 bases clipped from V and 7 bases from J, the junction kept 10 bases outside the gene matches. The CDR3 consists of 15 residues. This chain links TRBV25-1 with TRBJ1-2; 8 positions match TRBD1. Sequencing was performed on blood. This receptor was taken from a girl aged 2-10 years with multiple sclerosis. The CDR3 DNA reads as TGTGCCAGCAGTGACTTGGCAGGGGGCGAGAGTGGCTACACCTTC. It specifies CASSDLAGGESGYTF.